In its sample, the clone carrying this TCR beta chain was seen once. The same CDR3 is also encoded by other DNA sequences in this sample. Authors' analysis steps: Cell counts per sample came from amplifying reference gene primers. This table comes from immunoSEQ multiplex PCR, and its TCRdb copy is limited to in-frame clones, with some not included. The V and J calls and the clone size are those of that table, but D and trimming were determined from the DNA. The table has some 110,000 clones, approximately 85% seen once; the top ten hold approximately 1.5%. The sample is drawn from a study of blood T cell repertoires in COVID-19. The overall study: Some COVID-19 samples were acute and others convalescent; all came from the United States, Italy and Spain. T cells, B-cell-depleted T cells, or PBMCs provided the cDNA or gDNA that served as material.

The TCR was taken from a man in his forties with acute or convalescent COVID-19. Sequencing was done on a sample of peripheral blood.

The CDR3 sequence is CASSLGLASYNEQFF. CDR3 bases: TGCGCCAGCAGCTTGGGACTAGCGTCCTACAATGAGCAGTTCTTC. This rearrangement joins TRBV5-1 to TRBJ2-1; the match to TRBD2 covers 8 bases. Germline CDR1 and CDR2: SGHRS and YFSETQ. V lost 0 bases, J lost 1 base, and 0 bases stayed unmatched. The CDR3 spans 15 residues.